This entry lists 26 T cell receptor beta chains sequenced from one sample in a study of shared T cell receptors in the human thymus. TCRdb's copy holds only in-frame clones and misses some; the assay was immunoSEQ multiplex PCR. The data show approximately 730,000 clones, 75% to 90% seen once. These sequences were also reported in another study, on human thymus T cells.

The specimen sequenced was thymocytes. The receptors come from a girl in the first two years of life with a congenital heart defect.

V and J are TRBV7-9 and TRBJ1-2, with TRBD1 as a possible D gene (5 bases). Looked up from germline, CDR1 is SEHNR and CDR2 is FQNEAQ (reference sequence). CDR3 length equals 15 residues. V was clipped by 5 bases and J by 4 bases, with 17 bases between them. The chain's CDR3 is CASSPGTYGFYGYTF. CDR3 nucleotide sequence: TGTGCCAGCAGCCCGGGGACTTATGGCTTCTATGGCTACACCTTC.

V gene TRBV5-6 combines with J gene TRBJ1-5, with D perhaps TRBD1 (5 bases). The CDR3 contains 13 residues. The germline V and J ends were trimmed by 4 bases and 5 bases, with 10 bases remaining between them. Germline V lookup: CDR1 SGHDT, CDR2 YYEEEE. CDR3 DNA: TGTGCCAGCAGCAATACAGGCGATCAGCCCCAGCATTTT. Protein product: CASSNTGDQPQHF. The full variable domain, rest sourced from reference TRBV5-6 and TRBJ1-5, is DAGVTQSPTHLIKTRGQQVTLRCSPKSGHDTVSWYQQALGQGPQFIFQYYEEEERQRGNFPDRFSGHQFPNYSSELNVNALLLGDSALYLCASSNTGDQPQHFGDGTRLSIL.

This chain uses TRBV6-6 with TRBJ1-5; TRBD1 might be the D (6 bases). V lost 2 bases and J lost 1, with 9 bases in between. The germline V gene encodes CDR1 MNHNY and CDR2 SVGAGI (reference sequence). The CDR3 extends over 15 amino acids. The CDR3 loop reads CASSYSQGSNQPQHF. The CDR3 DNA follows: TGTGCCAGCAGTTACAGTCAGGGGAGCAATCAGCCCCAGCATTTT.

The rearrangement links TRBV4-3 to TRBJ1-1, with a possible D match to TRBD1 (6 bases). The germline gives CDR1 LGHNA, CDR2 YSLEER. The V end was cut by 5 bases, the J end by 1 base, with 17 bases between. The CDR3 is 16 residues long. The CDR3 loop reads CASSFNSDRRNTEAFF. DNA for the CDR3: TGCGCCAGCAGCTTTAACTCTGACAGGCGGAACACTGAAGCTTTCTTT.

The chain has TRBV5-6 and TRBJ1-5, with a weak D call TRBD1 (6 bases). The CDR3 has 17 residues. Looked up from germline, CDR1 is SGHDT and CDR2 is YYEEEE. V shed 5 bases and J shed 0 bases, with 18 bases lying between them. The CDR3 here is CASSQNRDNDSNQPQHF. CDR3 bases: TGTGCCAGCAGTCAAAACCGGGACAACGATAGCAATCAGCCCCAGCATTTT.

J is TRBJ2-1 and V is TRBV6-1; 7 nucleotides match TRBD2. Germline values: CDR1 MNHNS, CDR2 SASEGT. The CDR3 is 17 residues long. Germline trimming cut 3 bases from V and 1 base from J; bases unmatched to any gene: 9. As DNA, the CDR3 is TGTGCCAGCAGTGATTGTACGACTAGCCCATCCTACAATGAGCAGTTCTTC. Translating gives CASSDCTTSPSYNEQFF.

This rearrangement joins TRBV7-3 to TRBJ2-7; D not certain. Looked up from germline, CDR1 is SGHTA and CDR2 is FQGTGA. The CDR3 sequence is 14 residues long. V was clipped by 4 bases and J by 0 bases, with 10 bases between them. The CDR3 DNA reads TGTGCCAGCAGCTCTGAATCGAGCTCCTACGAGCAGTACTTC. As protein: CASSSESSSYEQYF.

The chain uses TRBV6-1 and TRBJ2-5; 14 positions match TRBD2. Looked up from germline, CDR1 is MNHNS and CDR2 is SASEGT. The CDR3 length is 15 residues. V lost 6 bases, J lost 5 bases, and 5 bases stayed unmatched. The CDR3 DNA is TGTGCCAGCAGAGGGACTAGCGGGGGCGGGGAGACCCAGTACTTC. It yields the protein CASRGTSGGGETQYF.

V and J are TRBV11-3 and TRBJ2-1; 9 nucleotides align to TRBD2. The CDR3 runs to 16 residues. Looked up from germline, CDR1 is SGHNT and CDR2 is YENEEA. The V gene end was trimmed by 4 bases and the J gene end by 3 bases; junction bases not matched to a gene: 7. The CDR3 is CASSSDSGGSYNEQFF. The CDR3 DNA is TGTGCCAGCAGCTCAGATAGCGGGGGAAGCTACAATGAGCAGTTCTTC.

The V call is TRBV5-1, the J call TRBJ2-1; TRBD2 aligns across 10 bases. The CDR3 is 14 residues long. The germline V gene has CDR1 SGHRS and CDR2 YFSETQ. The V gene end was trimmed by 4 bases and the J gene end by 9 bases; junction bases not matched to a gene: 7. In nucleotides, the CDR3 is TGCGCCAGCAGCCGAGCGGGGGGGCCCGTTGAGCAGTTCTTC. It specifies CASSRAGGPVEQFF.

V and J are TRBV5-6 and TRBJ2-6; 8 nucleotides agree with TRBD1. The CDR3 has 15 residues. The V and J ends lost 3 bases and 2 bases, in that order; junction bases with no gene match: 1. The V gene's germline CDR1 is SGHDT and CDR2 YYEEEE. As DNA, the CDR3 is TGTGCCAGCAGCTCGGACAGGGCTGGGGCCAACGTCCTGACTTTC. This codes for CASSSDRAGANVLTF.

The chain couples TRBV6-1 to TRBJ1-1; 8 positions agree with TRBD1. Unmatched junction bases numbered 6, after V lost 10 bases and J lost 8 bases. Germline lookup yields CDR1 MNHNS and CDR2 SASEGT. The CDR3 contains 11 residues. The CDR3 loop is CATLGQEEAFF. Written as DNA, the CDR3 is TGTGCCACCTTGGGACAGGAAGAAGCTTTCTTT.

V is TRBV5-5 and J is TRBJ1-6; 7 positions match TRBD1. This CDR3 comprises 15 residues. V gave up 4 bases and J gave up 7 bases; unmatched junction bases: 8. Germline assignment: CDR1 SGHKS and CDR2 YYEKEE (reference sequence). The CDR3 sequence: CASSGGQAKNSPLHF. DNA of the CDR3: TGTGCCAGCAGCGGCGGACAGGCGAAAAATTCACCCCTCCACTTT.

The rearrangement links TRBV27 to TRBJ2-7, with 8 bases identical to TRBD1. The germline CDR1 and CDR2 sequences are MNHEY and SMNVEV (reference sequence). The CDR3 consists of 17 residues. V shed 3 bases, J shed 0 bases, and the junction held 10 bases outside the gene matches. The CDR3 spells CASSLTGAIYPSYEQYF. Written as DNA, the CDR3 is TGTGCCAGCAGTTTGACAGGGGCCATCTATCCCTCCTACGAGCAGTACTTC.

The genes are TRBV9 and TRBJ1-1; possible D gene TRBD1, 5 bases. The V and J ends lost 6 bases and 0 bases respectively, with 18 bases between them. The CDR3 spans 16 residues. CDR1 is SGDLS and CDR2 is YYNGEE in the germline V gene. This CDR3 reads CASKKIRVTMNTEAFF. In DNA, the CDR3 is TGTGCCAGCAAGAAGATCAGGGTTACCATGAACACTGAAGCTTTCTTT.

The genes are TRBV7-9 and TRBJ2-7, with 8 positions matching TRBD2. This CDR3 spans 19 amino acids. Trimming at V came to 3 bases and at J to 7 bases, leaving 23 bases not matched to a gene. Germline-derived CDR1 and CDR2 are SEHNR and FQNEAQ (reference sequence). The CDR3 DNA sequence: TGTGCCAGCAGCTTTCAGGACAGTTGGGGACTAGACCCATTCCTGGAGCAGTACTTC. Translation: CASSFQDSWGLDPFLEQYF.

The sample holds one count of this clone. The chain couples TRBV6-5 to TRBJ1-2, with a possible D match to TRBD1 (5 bases). Germline lookup yields CDR1 MNHEY and CDR2 SVGAGI. V was cut by 5 bases and J by 2 bases, with 15 bases left in between. The CDR3 covers 15 residues. CDR3 amino acids: CASSPDSRFNYGYTF. CDR3 sequence (DNA): TGTGCCAGCAGTCCTGACAGTCGGTTCAACTATGGCTACACCTTC.

The chain links TRBV5-1 to TRBJ2-2, with 7 nucleotides matching TRBD1. The V gene end was trimmed by 7 bases and the J gene end by 6 bases; junction bases not matched to a gene: 6. Germline V lookup: CDR1 SGHRS, CDR2 YFSETQ. The CDR3 is made up of 13 amino acids. This chain's CDR3 is CASGTQGAGELFF. The CDR3 DNA reads as TGCGCCAGCGGTACTCAGGGGGCCGGGGAGCTGTTTTTT.

This chain connects TRBV5-1 to TRBJ2-7; TRBD2 might be the D (5 bases). This CDR3 spans 13 amino acids. Per germline, CDR1 SGHRS and CDR2 YFSETQ. The germline V and J ends were trimmed by 5 bases and 2 bases, with 11 bases remaining between them. In DNA form, the CDR3 reads TGCGCCAGCAGAGCCGGGGTACCCTACGAGCAGTACTTC. This encodes CASRAGVPYEQYF.

This clone was seen only once. The CDR3 here is CASGGTSNYGYTF. Written as DNA, the CDR3 is TGTGCCAGCGGTGGGACATCGAACTATGGCTACACCTTC. V usage is TRBV6-5 and J usage is TRBJ1-2, with D possibly matching TRBD1 (6 bases). This CDR3 is built from 13 residues. Between the trimmed V and J ends, which lost 8 bases and 2 bases, there was a span of 12 bases. Per germline, CDR1 MNHEY and CDR2 SVGAGI.

The chain carries TRBV7-4 and TRBJ2-3, with D unresolved. Trimming took 5 bases from V and 0 from J, leaving 15 bases between them. The length of the CDR3 is 16 residues. CDR1 and CDR2 (germline): SGHVT, SQSDAQ. CDR3 sequence: CASSGTAEPSTDTQYF. Here the CDR3 DNA reads TGTGCCAGCAGCGGTACGGCGGAACCTAGCACAGATACGCAGTATTTT.

This chain uses TRBV28 with TRBJ2-4; perhaps TRBD1 as D (6 bases). Per germline, CDR1 MDHEN and CDR2 SYDVKM. The CDR3 length is 14 residues. Trimming took 2 bases from V and 5 from J, leaving 10 bases between them. The CDR3, as DNA: TGTGCCAGCAGTTTAAGGACAGACGAAAACATTCAGTACTTC. It encodes CASSLRTDENIQYF.

The CDR3 region has the DNA TGTGCCAGCAATGACAGGGGAGCGAGAAACACCATATATTTT. Its translation: CASNDRGARNTIYF. The chain is built from TRBV6-1 and TRBJ1-3; 8 positions agree with TRBD1. J was trimmed by 5 bases and V by 7 bases; bases with no gene match: 7. Germline V gene data show CDR1 as MNHNS and CDR2 as SASEGT. There are 14 residues in the CDR3.

J is TRBJ1-5 and V is TRBV2; TRBD1 matches 7 bases. With V trimmed by 5 bases and J by 5 bases, 6 bases remained unmatched. The CDR3 sequence is 14 residues long. Per germline, CDR1 SNHLY and CDR2 FYNNEI. The CDR3 DNA reads TGTGCCAGCAGTTGGGGACAGTTCCATCAGCCCCAGCATTTT. Amino acid sequence: CASSWGQFHQPQHF.

The chain joins TRBV9 to TRBJ1-3; 10 nucleotides agree with TRBD1. There are 16 residues in the CDR3. Germline CDR1 SGDLS, CDR2 YYNGEE. Trimming removed 3 bases from V and 2 bases from J; junction bases left unmatched: 5. CDR3 amino acids: CASSGRQGATGNTIYF. CDR3 nucleotides: TGTGCCAGCAGCGGCCGACAGGGGGCGACTGGAAACACCATATATTTT.

Remarks on this clone: A read error may account for a junction end that differs from germline. The gene calls are TRBV27 and TRBJ1-6; 10 bases are shared with TRBD1. Germline V gene data show CDR1 as MNHEY and CDR2 as SMNVEV (reference sequence). The CDR3 has 18 residues. CDR3 DNA sequence: TGTGCCGGCAGTTTAAGACAGGGGGCTGAGGGGAATAATTCACCCCTCCACTTT. This gives the protein CAGSLRQGAEGNNSPLHF.